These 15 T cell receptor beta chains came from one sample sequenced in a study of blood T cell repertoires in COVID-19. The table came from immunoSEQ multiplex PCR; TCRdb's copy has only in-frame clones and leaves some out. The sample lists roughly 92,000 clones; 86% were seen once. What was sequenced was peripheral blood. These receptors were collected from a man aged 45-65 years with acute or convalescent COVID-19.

The CDR3: CASSEGDPKNIQYF. The DNA of the CDR3 is TGTGCCAGCAGTGAGGGCGACCCCAAAAACATTCAGTACTTC. V and J are TRBV7-6 and TRBJ2-4, with D possibly matching TRBD2 (5 bases). This CDR3 comprises 14 residues. Germline CDR1 is SGHVS and CDR2 is FNYEAQ. V gave up 6 bases and J gave up 2 bases, with 11 bases separating them.

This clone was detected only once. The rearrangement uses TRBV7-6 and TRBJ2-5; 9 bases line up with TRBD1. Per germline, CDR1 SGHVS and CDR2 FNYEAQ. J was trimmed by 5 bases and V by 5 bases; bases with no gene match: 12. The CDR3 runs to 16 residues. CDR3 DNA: TGTGCCAGCAGCACATACCTCCGGGACAGGGCCGAGACCCAGTACTTC. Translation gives CASSTYLRDRAETQYF. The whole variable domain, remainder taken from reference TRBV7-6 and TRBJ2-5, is GAGVSQSPRYKVTKRGQDVALRCDPISGHVSLYWYRQALGQGPEFLTYFNYEAQQDKSGLPNDRFSAERPEGSISTLTIQRTEQRDSAMYRCASSTYLRDRAETQYFGPGTRLLVL.

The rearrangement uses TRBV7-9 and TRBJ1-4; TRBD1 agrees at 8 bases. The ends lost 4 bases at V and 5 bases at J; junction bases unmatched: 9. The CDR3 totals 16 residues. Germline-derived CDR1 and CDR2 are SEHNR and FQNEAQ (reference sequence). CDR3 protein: CASSSGQRTGNEKLFF. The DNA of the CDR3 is TGTGCCAGCAGCTCCGGCCAAAGGACAGGGAATGAAAAACTGTTTTTT.

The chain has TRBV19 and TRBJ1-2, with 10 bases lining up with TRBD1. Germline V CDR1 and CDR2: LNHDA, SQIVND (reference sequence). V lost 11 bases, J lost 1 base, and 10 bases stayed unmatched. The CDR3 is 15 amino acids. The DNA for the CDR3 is TGTGCCTCCCGCCGGGACAGGGGCTTTAACTATGGCTACACCTTC. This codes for CASRRDRGFNYGYTF.

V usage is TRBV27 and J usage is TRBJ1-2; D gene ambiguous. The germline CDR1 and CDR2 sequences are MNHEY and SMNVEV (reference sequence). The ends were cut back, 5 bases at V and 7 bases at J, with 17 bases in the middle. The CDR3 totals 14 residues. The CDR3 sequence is CASSPPAGFGGYTF. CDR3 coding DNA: TGTGCCAGCAGTCCCCCTGCGGGGTTTGGTGGCTACACCTTC.

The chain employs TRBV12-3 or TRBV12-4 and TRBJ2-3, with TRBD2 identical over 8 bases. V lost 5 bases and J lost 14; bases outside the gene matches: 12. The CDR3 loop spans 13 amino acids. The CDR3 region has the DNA TGTGCCAGCAGTAAAACCGGGACTAGGGGGGCGTATTTT. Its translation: CASSKTGTRGAYF.

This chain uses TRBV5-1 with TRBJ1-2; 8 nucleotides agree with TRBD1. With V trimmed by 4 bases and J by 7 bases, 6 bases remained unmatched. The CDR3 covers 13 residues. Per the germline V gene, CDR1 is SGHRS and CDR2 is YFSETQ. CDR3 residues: CASSRTGGSGYTF. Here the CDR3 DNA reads TGCGCCAGCAGCCGAACAGGGGGATCTGGCTACACCTTC. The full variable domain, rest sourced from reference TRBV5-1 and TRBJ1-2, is KAGVTQTPRYLIKTRGQQVTLSCSPISGHRSVSWYQQTPGQGLQFLFEYFSETQRNKGNFPGRFSGRQFSNSRSEMNVSTLELGDSALYLCASSRTGGSGYTFGSGTRLTVV.

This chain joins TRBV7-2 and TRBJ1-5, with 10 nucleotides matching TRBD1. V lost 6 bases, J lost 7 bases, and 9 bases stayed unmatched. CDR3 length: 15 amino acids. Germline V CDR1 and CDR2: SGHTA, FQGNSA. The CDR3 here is CASRPGTGVYQPQHF. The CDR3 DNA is TGTGCCAGCAGACCCGGGACAGGGGTGTACCAGCCCCAGCATTTT. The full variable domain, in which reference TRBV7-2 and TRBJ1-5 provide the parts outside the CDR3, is GAGVSQSPSNKVTEKGKDVELRCDPISGHTALYWYRQSLGQGLEFLIYFQGNSAPDKSGLPSDRFSAERTGGSVSTLTIQRTQQEDSAVYLCASRPGTGVYQPQHFGDGTRLSIL.

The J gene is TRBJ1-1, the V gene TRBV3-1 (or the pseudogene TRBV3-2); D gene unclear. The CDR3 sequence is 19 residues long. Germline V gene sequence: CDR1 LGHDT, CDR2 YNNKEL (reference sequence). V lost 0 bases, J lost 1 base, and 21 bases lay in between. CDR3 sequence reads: CASSQEQRRATLSNTEAFF. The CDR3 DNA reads TGTGCCAGCAGCCAAGAGCAGAGACGAGCGACTCTATCGAACACTGAAGCTTTCTTT.

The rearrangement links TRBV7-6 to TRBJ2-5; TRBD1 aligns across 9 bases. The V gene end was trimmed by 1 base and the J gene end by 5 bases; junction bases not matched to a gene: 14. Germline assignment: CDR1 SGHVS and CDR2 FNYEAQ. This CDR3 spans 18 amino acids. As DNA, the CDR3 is TGTGCCAGCAGCTTAGTTACTACAGGGGGCCCTAAGAAGGAGACCCAGTACTTC. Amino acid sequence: CASSLVTTGGPKKETQYF. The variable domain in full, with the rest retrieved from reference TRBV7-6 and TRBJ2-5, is GAGVSQSPRYKVTKRGQDVALRCDPISGHVSLYWYRQALGQGPEFLTYFNYEAQQDKSGLPNDRFSAERPEGSISTLTIQRTEQRDSAMYRCASSLVTTGGPKKETQYFGPGTRLLVL.

CDR3 loop: CASSQGAGAGNIQYF. The CDR3 DNA is TGTGCCAGCAGCCAGGGGGCGGGGGCTGGGAACATTCAGTACTTC. The chain employs TRBV7-3 and TRBJ2-4, with D perhaps matching TRBD1 (8 bases). The ends were cut back, 5 bases at V and 7 bases at J, with 18 bases in the middle. The CDR3 totals 15 residues. CDR1 is SGHTA and CDR2 is FQGTGA in the germline V gene. Variable domain in full (rest from reference TRBV7-3 and TRBJ2-4): GAGVSQTPSNKVTEKGKYVELRCDPISGHTALYWYRQSLGQGPEFLIYFQGTGAADDSGLPNDRFFAVRPEGSVSTLKIQRTERGDSAVYLCASSQGAGAGNIQYFGAGTRLSVL.

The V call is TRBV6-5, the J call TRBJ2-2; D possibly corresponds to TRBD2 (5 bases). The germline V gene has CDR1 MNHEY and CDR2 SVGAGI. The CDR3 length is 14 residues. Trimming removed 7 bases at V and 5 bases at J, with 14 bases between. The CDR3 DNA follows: TGTGCCAGCAATTTCCGTACTAGGACCGGGGAGCTGTTTTTT. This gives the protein CASNFRTRTGELFF.

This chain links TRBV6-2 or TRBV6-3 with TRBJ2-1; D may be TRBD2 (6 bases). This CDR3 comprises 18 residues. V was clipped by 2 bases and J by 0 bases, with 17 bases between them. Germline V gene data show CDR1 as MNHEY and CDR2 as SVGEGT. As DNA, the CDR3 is TGTGCCAGCAGTTACCTGGGACTCCACCCGAGCTCCTACAATGAGCAGTTCTTC. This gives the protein CASSYLGLHPSSYNEQFF.

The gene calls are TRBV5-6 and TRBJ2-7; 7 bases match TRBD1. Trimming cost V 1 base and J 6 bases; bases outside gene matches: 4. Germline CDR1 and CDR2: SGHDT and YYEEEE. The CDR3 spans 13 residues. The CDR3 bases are TGTGCCAGCAGCTTGCAGGGGGAAGCCGAGCAGTACTTC. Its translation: CASSLQGEAEQYF.

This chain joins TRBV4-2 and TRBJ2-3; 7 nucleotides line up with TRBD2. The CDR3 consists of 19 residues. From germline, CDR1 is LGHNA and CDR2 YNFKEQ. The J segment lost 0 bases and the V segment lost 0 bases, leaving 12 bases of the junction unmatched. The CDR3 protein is CASSQDQPAGPASTDTQYF. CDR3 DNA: TGTGCCAGCAGCCAAGATCAGCCAGCGGGGCCGGCGAGCACAGATACGCAGTATTTT.